Shown below are 19 T cell receptor beta chains from a single sample sequenced in a study of T cells after yellow fever vaccination. In TCRdb, the 5' RACE reads were re-called with MiXCR into one record per CDR3 protein. The top ten clones hold under 15% of a sample with 500,000 to 650,000 distinct CDR3 sequences, around an eighth of them seen once. This sample comprised PBMCs, obtained on the day of the yellow fever booster vaccination. These receptor sequences come from a man in his thirties or forties who received the YFV17D yellow fever vaccine.

The chain couples TRBV5-1 to TRBJ1-6; 7 bases match TRBD1. Germline CDR1 reads SGHRS; CDR2 reads YFSETQ. The ends lost 2 bases at V and 10 bases at J; junction bases unmatched: 6. The CDR3 length is 14 residues. This CDR3 is CASSLGRGDSPLHF. CDR3 DNA sequence: TGCGCCAGCAGCTTAGGCAGGGGGGACTCACCCCTCCACTTT.

This chain links TRBV20-1 with TRBJ2-1, with 13 bases aligning to TRBD2. Per germline, CDR1 DFQATT and CDR2 SNEGSKA (reference sequence). V dropped 6 bases and J dropped 9; count of bases not matched to a gene: 8. The CDR3 runs 14 residues. This chain's CDR3 is CSAKLAGGPGEQFF. CDR3 in DNA: TGCAGTGCCAAACTAGCGGGAGGGCCCGGTGAGCAGTTCTTC.

This clonotype was counted only a few times. This chain links TRBV28 with TRBJ2-3, with TRBD2 matching 8 bases. Looked up from germline, CDR1 is MDHEN and CDR2 is SYDVKM. After removal of 6 bases from V and 4 bases from J, the junction contained 3 bases not matched to a gene. This CDR3 has 13 residues. CDR3 nucleotide sequence: TGTGCCAGCAGAGGACTAGCCCCAGATACGCAGTATTTT. Amino acids: CASRGLAPDTQYF. The variable domain in full, completed from reference TRBV28 and TRBJ2-3, reads DVKVTQSSRYLVKRTGEKVFLECVQDMDHENMFWYRQDPGLGLRLIYFSYDVKMKEKGDIPEGYSVSREKKERFSLILESASTNQTSMYLCASRGLAPDTQYFGPGTRLTVL.

The chain carries TRBV14 and TRBJ2-7; the D gene is possibly TRBD1 (6 bases). Per germline, CDR1 SGHDN and CDR2 FVKESK. The CDR3 sequence is 13 residues long. Between the trimmed V and J ends, which lost 5 bases and 2 bases, there was a span of 10 bases. The CDR3 here is CASSDRLTYEQYF. CDR3 sequence (DNA): TGTGCCAGCAGCGACAGGCTAACCTACGAGCAGTACTTC.

For this clonotype: A read error may produce the germline difference seen at one junction end. This chain uses TRBV7-7 with TRBJ2-7; D is undetermined. The germline V gene has CDR1 SSHAT and CDR2 FNYEAQ (reference sequence). CDR3 size: 12 residues. The CDR3 DNA sequence: TGTGCTAGCAGACTCGTCTACTACGAGCAGTACTTC. Encoded protein: CASRLVYYEQYF.

This clonotype was recorded a few times. The chain recombines TRBV7-8 with TRBJ2-1; D is perhaps TRBD1 (6 bases). V lost 1 base and J lost 15, with 16 bases in between. This CDR3 comprises 13 residues. In germline, CDR1 is SGHVS, CDR2 FQNEAQ. The DNA of the CDR3 is TGTGCCAGCAGCTTAGACAGGGACCTGGACCGGTTCTTC. Translated, it gives CASSLDRDLDRFF. The full variable domain, completed using reference TRBV7-8 and TRBJ2-1, is GAGVSQSPRYKVAKRGQDVALRCDPISGHVSLFWYQQALGQGPEFLTYFQNEAQLDKSGLPSDRFFAERPEGSVSTLKIQRTQQEDSAVYLCASSLDRDLDRFFGPGTRLTVL.

CDR3 sequence (DNA): TGTGCCAGCAGCCAACAGGGCCCAGATACGCAGTATTTT. Protein product: CASSQQGPDTQYF. The gene calls are TRBV7-2 and TRBJ2-3; weak D call: TRBD1 (6 bases). The V end was cut by 5 bases, the J end by 4 bases, with 10 bases between. Per the germline V gene, CDR1 is SGHTA and CDR2 is FQGNSA. This CDR3 is built from 13 residues.

This clonotype has just a few counts. The chain has TRBV28 and TRBJ1-1, with TRBD1 matching over 8 bases. CDR1 is MDHEN, CDR2 SYDVKM, per germline. The CDR3 runs 14 residues. V lost 5 bases to trimming and J lost 4 bases; unmatched junction nucleotides: 6. CDR3: CASSPTDRATEAFF. CDR3 DNA sequence: TGTGCCAGCAGTCCCACGGACAGGGCCACTGAAGCTTTCTTT.

The chain recombines TRBV7-9 with TRBJ2-1; 8 nucleotides line up with TRBD1. CDR1 is SEHNR, CDR2 FQNEAQ, per germline (reference sequence). CDR3 length: 15 residues. The V segment lost 1 base and the J segment 7 bases; nucleotides outside the gene matches: 6. Here the CDR3 reads CASSLDQGALNEQFF. The CDR3 DNA follows: TGTGCCAGCAGCTTAGACCAGGGGGCGCTTAATGAGCAGTTCTTC.

This clonotype was picked up a small number of times. The V gene is TRBV20-1, the J gene TRBJ2-3, with D possibly called TRBD1 or TRBD2 (6 bases each). Per the germline V gene, CDR1 is DFQATT and CDR2 is SNEGSKA (reference sequence). V lost 5 bases and J 2 bases, leaving 14 bases between the germline ends. This CDR3 spans 14 amino acids. The CDR3 region has the DNA TGCAGTGCTGAGGGAGGACAGCTCACAGATACGCAGTATTTT. Its translation is CSAEGGQLTDTQYF.

This clonotype was found a few times. This chain uses TRBV4-3 with TRBJ2-1; D is perhaps TRBD2 (5 bases). V lost 0 bases and J 8 bases, leaving 14 bases between the germline ends. The CDR3 sequence is 15 residues long. Germline assignment: CDR1 LGHNA and CDR2 YSLEER. Here the CDR3 reads CASSQDLLDIDEQFF. The CDR3 DNA follows: TGCGCCAGCAGCCAAGATCTACTAGATATAGATGAGCAGTTCTTC.

The V call is TRBV6-2 or TRBV6-3, the J call TRBJ2-3; no reliable D call. In germline, CDR1 is MNHEY, CDR2 SVGEGT. Trimming took 2 bases from V and 0 from J, leaving 12 bases between them. The CDR3 runs to 16 residues. Here the CDR3 reads CASSYGLTVSTDTQYF. CDR3 DNA: TGTGCCAGCAGTTACGGCTTGACGGTTAGCACAGATACGCAGTATTTT.

The chain has TRBV20-1 and TRBJ2-3; D is possibly TRBD1 (5 bases). The CDR3 loop spans 14 amino acids. The germline gives CDR1 DFQATT, CDR2 SNEGSKA (reference sequence). V lost 3 bases, J lost 5 bases, and 15 bases lay in between. The CDR3 DNA reads TGCAGTGCTAGTATGCAGGGAAGCCGAGATACGCAGTATTTT. Amino acid sequence: CSASMQGSRDTQYF.

This clonotype has just a few counts. The gene calls are TRBV27 and TRBJ2-7; 8 nucleotides line up with TRBD2. V lost 6 bases, J lost 3 bases, and 10 bases stayed unmatched. CDR1 and CDR2 from the germline V gene are MNHEY and SMNVEV (reference sequence). The CDR3 runs to 15 residues. The chain's CDR3 is CASSRGAGDSYEQYF. In DNA, the CDR3 is TGTGCCAGCAGCCGGGGAGCGGGAGATAGCTACGAGCAGTACTTC.

This clonotype has ten or more counts. CDR3 region: CASSSTGWGNGNEQFF. CDR3 bases: TGTGCCAGCAGTTCGACAGGGTGGGGGAATGGCAATGAGCAGTTCTTC. The chain employs TRBV6-5 and TRBJ2-1, with 7 positions matching TRBD1. Germline assignment: CDR1 MNHEY and CDR2 SVGAGI. V shed 4 bases and J 6 bases; nucleotides not matched to a gene: 12. The length of the CDR3 is 16 residues.

A few counts support this clonotype. The V gene is TRBV29-1, the J gene TRBJ2-7; D might be TRBD2 (6 bases). The CDR3 length is 14 residues. V lost 4 bases and J lost 6, with 19 bases in between. CDR1 and CDR2 from the germline V gene are SQVTM and ANQGSEA. CDR3 sequence (DNA): TGCAGCGTTGTTATGCGGGACTGGGCTGGCGAGCAGTACTTC. It encodes CSVVMRDWAGEQYF.

This clonotype has just a few counts. The chain has TRBV12-3 or TRBV12-4 and TRBJ2-7; 12 bases line up with TRBD2. Trimming removed 6 bases from V and 6 bases from J; junction bases left unmatched: 9. This CDR3 is 15 amino acids long. This CDR3 is CASRERTSGTGEQYF. The CDR3 coding sequence is TGTGCCAGCAGGGAGCGGACTAGCGGGACAGGCGAGCAGTACTTC.

V and J are TRBV6-5 and TRBJ1-5; D is ambiguous. The CDR3 covers 16 residues. The V end was cut by 0 bases, the J end by 3 bases, with 12 bases between. The germline V gene has CDR1 MNHEY and CDR2 SVGAGI. The DNA for the CDR3 is TGTGCCAGCAGTTACTCGGGTCAGGCCCCCAATCAGCCCCAGCATTTT. Its translation: CASSYSGQAPNQPQHF.

As regards this clonotype: This may be a read error, as it is one base from a much larger clone. The chain joins TRBV9 to TRBJ2-2; D is perhaps TRBD2 (5 bases). CDR3 length equals 14 residues. The V gene's germline CDR1 is SGDLS and CDR2 YYNGEE. The chain's CDR3 is CASSPHPSVGELYF. The CDR3 DNA reads as TGTGCCAGCAGCCCTCACCCGAGCGTCGGGGAGCTGTATTTT.